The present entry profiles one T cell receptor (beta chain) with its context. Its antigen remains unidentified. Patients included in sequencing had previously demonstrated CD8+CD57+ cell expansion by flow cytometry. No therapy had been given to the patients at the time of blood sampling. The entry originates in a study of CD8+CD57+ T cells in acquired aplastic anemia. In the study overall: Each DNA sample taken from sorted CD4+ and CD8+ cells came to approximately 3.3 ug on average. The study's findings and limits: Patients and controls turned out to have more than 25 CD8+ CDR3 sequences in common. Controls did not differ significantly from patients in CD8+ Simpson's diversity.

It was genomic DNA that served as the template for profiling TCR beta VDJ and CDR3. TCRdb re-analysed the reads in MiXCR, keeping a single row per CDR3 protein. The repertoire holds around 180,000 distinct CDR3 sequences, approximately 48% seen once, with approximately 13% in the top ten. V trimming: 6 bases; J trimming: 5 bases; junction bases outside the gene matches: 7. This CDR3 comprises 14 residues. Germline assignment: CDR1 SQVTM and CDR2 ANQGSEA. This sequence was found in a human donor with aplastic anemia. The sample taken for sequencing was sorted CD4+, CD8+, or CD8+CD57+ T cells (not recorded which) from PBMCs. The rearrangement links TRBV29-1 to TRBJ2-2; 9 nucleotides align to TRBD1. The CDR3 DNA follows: TGCAGCGTAGGGACAGGGAGAGGAACCGGGGAGCTGTTTTTT. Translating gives CSVGTGRGTGELFF.